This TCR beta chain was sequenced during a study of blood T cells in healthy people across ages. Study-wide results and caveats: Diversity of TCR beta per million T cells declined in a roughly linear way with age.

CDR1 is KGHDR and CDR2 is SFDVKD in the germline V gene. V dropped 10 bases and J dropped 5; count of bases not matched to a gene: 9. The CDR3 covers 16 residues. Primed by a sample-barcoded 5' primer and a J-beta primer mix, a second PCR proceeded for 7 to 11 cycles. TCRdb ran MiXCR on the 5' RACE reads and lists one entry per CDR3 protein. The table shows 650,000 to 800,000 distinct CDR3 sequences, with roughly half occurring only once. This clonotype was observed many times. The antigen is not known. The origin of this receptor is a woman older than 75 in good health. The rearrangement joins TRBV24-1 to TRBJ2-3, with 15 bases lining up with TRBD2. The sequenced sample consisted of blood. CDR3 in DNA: TGTGCCACGCAGGGGCTGGGACTAGCGGGAGGAGATACGCAGTATTTT. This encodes CATQGLGLAGGDTQYF.